The 21 T cell receptor beta chains below all came from one sample that was sequenced in a study of T cells in Graves' hyperthyroidism and ophthalmopathy. From RNA transcripts, TCR beta CDR3 regions were amplified. The HTBI primer set served for first-round RT-PCR of the TCR CDR3. A single record per CDR3 protein comes from TCRdb applying MiXCR to the multiplex PCR reads. The table shows 610,000 or so distinct CDR3 sequences, with roughly 46% occurring only once. The sequenced sample was peripheral blood or thyroid tissue (not recorded which). The receptors derive from a woman younger than 30 with Graves' hyperthyroidism.

This clonotype was counted many times. The V gene is TRBV7-2, the J gene TRBJ2-7, with 7 bases fitting TRBD2. The germline V gene has CDR1 SGHTA and CDR2 FQGNSA. The V gene end was trimmed by 5 bases and the J gene end by 6 bases; junction bases not matched to a gene: 4. The CDR3 extends over 12 amino acids. CDR3 in DNA: TGTGCCAGCAGCCAGGGAGGGGCCGAGCAGTACTTC. Residues: CASSQGGAEQYF.

On this clonotype itself: A much larger clone sits a single nucleotide away, making a read error possible. The rearrangement joins TRBV12-3 or TRBV12-4 to TRBJ1-2; no definite D call. The CDR3 sequence is 15 residues long. CDR3 protein: CVSSLAGRVAYGYTF. In DNA, the CDR3 is TGTGTCAGCAGTTTAGCGGGCAGAGTAGCCTATGGCTACACCTTC.

This clonotype was counted many times. The J gene is TRBJ1-3, the V gene TRBV2; D remains unclear. This CDR3 spans 15 amino acids. V shed 3 bases and J shed 2 bases, with 11 bases lying between them. CDR1 is SNHLY, CDR2 FYNNEI, per germline. The CDR3 sequence is CASSELGWPGNTIYF. The CDR3 DNA sequence: TGTGCCAGCAGTGAGTTGGGGTGGCCTGGAAACACCATATATTTT.

This clonotype was observed at least ten times. The V call is TRBV20-1, the J call TRBJ1-5; a possible D gene is TRBD1 (5 bases). The ends were cut back, 6 bases at V and 5 bases at J, with 14 bases in the middle. Germline assignment: CDR1 DFQATT and CDR2 SNEGSKA (reference sequence). The CDR3 totals 13 residues. The CDR3 loop is CSAAPDRDQPQHF. CDR3 sequence (DNA): TGCAGTGCAGCCCCCGACAGAGATCAGCCCCAGCATTTT.

The chain links TRBV10-3 to TRBJ1-6; D ambiguous. This CDR3 contains 13 residues. Trimming took off 10 bases at V and 8 bases at J, with 15 bases between the two ends. The germline CDR1 and CDR2 sequences are ENHRY and SYGVKD. For the CDR3, the DNA is TGTGCCACCTCATTTACTTTTGATTCACCCCTCCACTTT. Translating gives CATSFTFDSPLHF.

The rearrangement joins TRBV12-3 or TRBV12-4 to TRBJ1-2; no definite D call. The CDR3 is 14 amino acids. V was clipped by 6 bases and J by 2 bases, with 13 bases between them. CDR3 amino acids: CASRHRGSNYGYTF. Written as DNA, the CDR3 is TGTGCCAGCAGGCACAGAGGAAGCAACTATGGCTACACCTTC.

The chain joins TRBV5-5 to TRBJ1-3, with D unresolved. The V and J ends lost 3 bases and 9 bases respectively, with 13 bases between them. The CDR3 loop spans 13 amino acids. Germline lookup yields CDR1 SGHKS and CDR2 YYEKEE (reference sequence). The CDR3 loop reads CASSSVRGSTIYF. Here the CDR3 DNA reads TGTGCCAGCAGCTCCGTAAGAGGCAGCACCATATATTTT.

A single count supports this clonotype. The chain is built from TRBV7-9 and TRBJ2-3; 8 bases fit TRBD1. The CDR3 totals 17 residues. The germline V gene has CDR1 SEHNR and CDR2 FQNEAQ (reference sequence). Trimming at V came to 5 bases and at J to 2 bases, leaving 12 bases not matched to a gene. The DNA of the CDR3 is TGTGCCAGCAGCCACCCCCCAAGGACAGGGACCACAGATACGCAGTATTTT. It encodes CASSHPPRTGTTDTQYF.

This clonotype is a singleton in its sample. The chain employs TRBV15 and TRBJ1-2; D remains unclear. Trimming removed 0 bases at V and 8 bases at J, with 16 bases between. CDR1 and CDR2 (germline): LNHNV, YYDKDF (reference sequence). CDR3 length equals 15 residues. This CDR3 reads CATSRDREGAWGYTF. In DNA form, the CDR3 reads TGTGCCACCAGCAGAGATCGGGAGGGTGCATGGGGCTACACCTTC.

This clonotype was recorded many times. This chain joins TRBV4-1 and TRBJ2-5; 12 nucleotides line up with TRBD2. The CDR3 runs to 17 residues. V gave up 4 bases and J gave up 5 bases; unmatched junction bases: 11. CDR1 and CDR2 from the germline V gene are MGHRA and YSYEKL. CDR3 nucleotide sequence: TGCGCCAGCAGCCCGTGGGGGCTAGCGGGAGGGGGGGAGACCCAGTACTTC. Its protein is CASSPWGLAGGGETQYF.

The chain employs TRBV9 and TRBJ2-6, with D possibly matching TRBD2 (6 bases). Trimming shortened V by 4 bases and J by 1 base, and 18 bases separated the two germline ends. The germline CDR1 and CDR2 sequences are SGDLS and YYNGEE. This CDR3 is 18 amino acids long. The CDR3 spells CASSLRDGTRSGANVLTF. The CDR3 bases are TGTGCCAGCAGCCTGCGGGACGGAACCCGATCTGGGGCCAACGTCCTGACTTTC. The variable domain in full, with the rest retrieved from reference TRBV9 and TRBJ2-6, is DSGVTQTPKHLITATGQRVTLRCSPRSGDLSVYWYQQSLDQGLQFLIQYYNGEERAKGNILERFSAQQFPDLHSELNLSSLELGDSALYFCASSLRDGTRSGANVLTFGAGSRLTVL.

The gene calls are TRBV10-3 and TRBJ2-5; 9 bases line up with TRBD1. Germline V gene lookup returns CDR1 ENHRY and CDR2 SYGVKD. This CDR3 region has 15 residues. The ends lost 5 bases at V and 4 bases at J; junction bases unmatched: 8. In nucleotides, the CDR3 is TGTGCCATCAGTCCGGACAGGGGAGCGGGAGAGACCCAGTACTTC. Translation gives CAISPDRGAGETQYF.

The chain combines TRBV7-9 with TRBJ2-5; unclear D gene. The J call could be wrong; TRBJ2-1 is a better fit for the DNA end. This CDR3 is 12 amino acids long. Germline CDR1 reads SEHNR; CDR2 reads FQNEAQ (reference sequence). The CDR3 sequence is CASSPTENEQFF. The CDR3 DNA is TGTGCCAGCAGCCCGACGGAAAATGAGCAGTTCTTC.

The chain links TRBV10-3 to TRBJ2-3; 7 positions match TRBD2. Per germline, CDR1 ENHRY and CDR2 SYGVKD. The CDR3 contains 15 residues. Germline trimming cut 3 bases from V and 0 bases from J; bases unmatched to any gene: 3. CDR3 sequence (DNA): TGTGCCATCAGTGAAGGAGCGGGAAGCACAGATACGCAGTATTTT. This sequence encodes CAISEGAGSTDTQYF.

This clonotype showed up just once. CDR3 sequence: CASSSLEGVNTEAFF. The CDR3 DNA reads as TGTGCCAGCAGCAGCTTGGAGGGGGTGAACACTGAAGCTTTCTTT. This chain links TRBV7-9 with TRBJ1-1; TRBD1 is a possible D gene (6 bases). CDR3 length: 15 amino acids. Trimming shortened V by 5 bases and J by 0 bases, and 13 bases separated the two germline ends. The germline CDR1 and CDR2 sequences are SEHNR and FQNEAQ (reference sequence).

The V and J genes are TRBV12-3 or TRBV12-4 and TRBJ2-6; D call uncertain. This CDR3 region has 13 residues. V was clipped by 2 bases and J by 5 bases, with 4 bases between them. CDR3 in amino acids: CASSLTWANVLTF. As DNA, the CDR3 is TGTGCCAGCAGTTTAACTTGGGCCAACGTCCTGACTTTC.

This clonotype was found once. The chain links TRBV10-3 to TRBJ1-2, with D uncertain. The CDR3 covers 15 residues. Trimming left V 6 bases short and J 6 bases short, with 20 bases between. Germline values: CDR1 ENHRY, CDR2 SYGVKD. CDR3 in amino acids: CAIRRWVAGNNGYTF. CDR3 in DNA: TGTGCCATCAGGCGCTGGGTAGCGGGAAACAATGGCTACACCTTC.

This clonotype was seen more than once but under ten times. The J gene is TRBJ1-1, the V gene TRBV29-1, with TRBD1 identical over 10 bases. CDR3 length equals 13 residues. The V segment lost 7 bases and the J segment 6 bases; nucleotides outside the gene matches: 8. In germline, CDR1 is SQVTM, CDR2 ANQGSEA. In DNA, the CDR3 is TGCAGCGCTAGACAGGGGGCGTTCCCTGAAGCTTTCTTT. As protein: CSARQGAFPEAFF.

This clonotype was seen many times. The CDR3 DNA reads TGTGCTAGTGGTAGAACAGGGGTGAATCAGCCCCAGCATTTT. Translating it yields CASGRTGVNQPQHF. This chain connects TRBV12-5 to TRBJ1-5, with TRBD1 matching over 7 bases. Germline V gives CDR1 LGHNT, CDR2 FRNRAP. The V segment lost 5 bases and the J segment 4 bases; nucleotides outside the gene matches: 5. The CDR3 spans 14 residues.

In this sample, this clonotype turned up once. This chain joins TRBV29-1 and TRBJ2-5; D uncertain. Germline loops: CDR1 SQVTM, CDR2 ANQGSEA. The CDR3 totals 11 residues. The CDR3 sequence is CQPTKAGTQYF. CDR3 DNA sequence: TGCCAGCCCACCAAGGCAGGGACCCAGTACTTC.

This clonotype has ten or more counts. This chain joins TRBV2 and TRBJ1-3; perhaps TRBD1 as D (6 bases). V dropped 9 bases and J dropped 4 bases, with 7 bases sitting between them. The CDR3 sequence is 11 residues long. Germline lookup yields CDR1 SNHLY and CDR2 FYNNEI. In DNA form, the CDR3 reads TGTGCCAGTGGACAGGGAAACACCATATATTTT. Its translation is CASGQGNTIYF.